This T cell receptor (beta chain) was captured in a study of control samples from healthy donors and cancer patients (dated by TCRdb to the early 2020s). The library relied on the immunoSEQ multiplex PCR assay. TCRdb limited this immuneACCESS table to in-frame rearrangements with V and J called. A share of clones is missing; checked studies link under half to unresolved V genes, and the rest is unexplained. Within this sample are approximately 63,000 clones, with approximately 85% of them counted one time only. 5% to 6.5% of the sample comes from the top ten. Details on this clone: Its specific antigen is unknown. Per-base quality was not reported, and no clone a single base away is much larger than it.

The CDR3 spans 17 residues, from the cysteine through the phenylalanine. The retained sequence is limited to the CDR3, 51 bases, with the frame set at the first base. V ends up 3 bases short and J 2 bases short, with an unmatched junction base count of 0. CDR1 and CDR2 are drawn from the germline V gene: MRHNA, SNTAGT. The chain joins TRBV6-4 to TRBJ2-6; 14 of the junction bases match TRBD2. This TCR came from a man in his forties in good health. The sample comprised blood. For the CDR3, the sequence is CASSETSGGAGANVLTF. Read as DNA, the sequence is TGTGCCAGCAGTGAGACTAGCGGGGGGGCTGGGGCCAACGTCCTGACTTTC.